This T cell receptor (beta chain) is from a study of shared clonotypes between healthy human individuals. Study information: The plates for each donor numbered three CD4 naive, three CD4 memory, two CD8 naive and one CD8 memory.

The CDR3 length is 16 residues. Germline V gene sequence: CDR1 LNHDA, CDR2 SQIVND (reference sequence). V gave up 4 bases and J gave up 2 bases, with 17 bases separating them. The authors loaded 150 to 250 ng DNA, approximately 30,000 T cell genomes, into sorted-subset replicate PCRs. Only in-frame clones appear in the TCRdb table, and some are missing; sequencing was by immunoSEQ multiplex PCR. The profile covers millions of clones, with 95% appearing a single time and 0.1% to 0.15% taken by the ten largest. Study findings and constraints: A generally larger estimated richness was seen in naive subsets than in memory subsets.

About this clone itself: Its antigen remains unknown.

Sequencing was done on a sample of naive CD4+ T cells sorted from blood. As for subset: CD45RA+ positively selected. The receptor's source is a man younger than 35 in good health. This chain links TRBV19 with TRBJ1-2; D not certain. The CDR3 DNA reads as TGTGCCAGTAGTAAGACCCCGTGGGTCCCGAACTATGGCTACACCTTC. It specifies CASSKTPWVPNYGYTF.